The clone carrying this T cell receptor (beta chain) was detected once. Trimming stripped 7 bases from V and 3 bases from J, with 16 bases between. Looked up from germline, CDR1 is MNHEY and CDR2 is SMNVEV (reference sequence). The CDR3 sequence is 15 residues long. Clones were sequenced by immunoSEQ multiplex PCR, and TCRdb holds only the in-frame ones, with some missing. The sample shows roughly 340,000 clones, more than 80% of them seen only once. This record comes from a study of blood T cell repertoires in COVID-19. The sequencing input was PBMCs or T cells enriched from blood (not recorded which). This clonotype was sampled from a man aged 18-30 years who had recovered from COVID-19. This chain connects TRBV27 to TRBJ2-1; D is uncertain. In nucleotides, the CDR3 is TGTGCCAGCAAGGTTTTGACATCTTTCTACAATGAGCAGTTCTTC. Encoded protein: CASKVLTSFYNEQFF.